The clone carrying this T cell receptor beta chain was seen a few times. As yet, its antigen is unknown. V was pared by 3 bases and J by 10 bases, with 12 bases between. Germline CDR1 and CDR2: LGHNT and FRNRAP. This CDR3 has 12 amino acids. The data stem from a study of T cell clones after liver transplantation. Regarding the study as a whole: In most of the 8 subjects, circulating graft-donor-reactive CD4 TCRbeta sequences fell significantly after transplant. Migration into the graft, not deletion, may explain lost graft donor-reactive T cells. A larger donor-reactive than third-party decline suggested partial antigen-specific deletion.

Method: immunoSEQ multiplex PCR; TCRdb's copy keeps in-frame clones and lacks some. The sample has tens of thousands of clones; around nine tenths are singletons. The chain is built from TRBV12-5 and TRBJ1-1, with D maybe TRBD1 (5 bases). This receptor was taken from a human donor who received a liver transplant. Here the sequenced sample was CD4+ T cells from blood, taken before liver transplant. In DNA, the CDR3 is TGTGCTAGTGGTTTCCGCTTGGGGGGAGCTTTCTTT. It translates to CASGFRLGGAFF. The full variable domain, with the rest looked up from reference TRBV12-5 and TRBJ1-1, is DARVTQTPRHKVTEMGQEVTMRCQPILGHNTVFWYRQTMMQGLELLAYFRNRAPLDDSGMPKDRFSAEMPDATLATLKIQPSEPRDSAVYFCASGFRLGGAFFGQGTRLTVV.